This entry lists 16 T cell receptor beta chains sequenced from one sample in a study of vaccination effects on CD4 cells after COVID-19. Sequencing in the ViraFEST assay came after antigen-specific CD4+ T cells had been expanded with viral peptide pools, which were used to stimulate PBMC. Once cultured for 10 to 11 days, the cells underwent separation to obtain CD4+ T cells. The repertoire was sequenced with immunoSEQ multiplex PCR; TCRdb's copy has only in-frame clones and lacks some. Of 50,000 to 65,000 clones listed, over 80% are singletons. These receptors are not linked to any known antigen. The specimen comprised CD4+ T cells from PBMCs cultured with HCoV-229E spike peptides, sampled before COVID-19 vaccination. These receptors were obtained from a human donor who received a COVID-19 vaccine.

The chain carries TRBV5-4 and TRBJ2-5; the match to TRBD1 covers 7 bases. The CDR3 contains 15 residues. Germline V gives CDR1 SGHNT, CDR2 YYREEE (reference sequence). With V trimmed by 4 bases and J by 2 bases, 8 bases remained unmatched. This CDR3 is CASSPGQLIQETQYF. The CDR3 nucleotides are TGTGCCAGCAGCCCGGGACAGCTGATTCAAGAGACCCAGTACTTC.

This chain uses TRBV29-1 with TRBJ2-3; 13 positions match TRBD2. Trimming took 4 bases from V and 6 from J; bases not matched to a gene: 10. The CDR3 runs to 16 residues. Germline-derived CDR1 and CDR2 are SQVTM and ANQGSEA. The CDR3 region is CSVGIGLAGVQDTQYF. The CDR3 DNA is TGCAGCGTTGGGATCGGACTAGCGGGGGTCCAGGATACGCAGTATTTT.

The gene calls are TRBV6-5 and TRBJ2-1, with 11 nucleotides matching TRBD2. The V and J ends lost 0 bases and 3 bases, in that order; junction bases with no gene match: 1. This CDR3 region has 16 residues. CDR1 MNHEY and CDR2 SVGAGI come from the germline V gene. DNA of the CDR3: TGTGCCAGCAGTTACTCGGGACTAGCGGACTACAATGAGCAGTTCTTC. The encoded protein is CASSYSGLADYNEQFF.

The V call is TRBV20-1, the J call TRBJ2-1; D gene unclear. The length of the CDR3 is 11 residues. V was clipped by 3 bases and J by 5 bases, with 5 bases between them. Germline CDR1 DFQATT, CDR2 SNEGSKA (reference sequence). CDR3 residues: CSASGHNEQFF. The DNA of the CDR3 is TGCAGTGCTAGTGGGCACAATGAGCAGTTCTTC.

V is TRBV21-1 and J is TRBJ1-6. TRBV21-1 is given as a pseudogene. The CDR3 is made up of 14 amino acids. Here the CDR3 DNA reads TGTGCCAGCAGTATATTTTTCGATAATTCACCCCTCCACTTT. Amino acid sequence: CASSIFFDNSPLHF.

V gene TRBV30 combines with J gene TRBJ1-5; D may be TRBD1 (6 bases). This CDR3 spans 18 amino acids. Germline-derived CDR1 and CDR2 are GTSNPN and SVGIG (reference sequence). Trimming removed 2 bases at V and 0 bases at J, with 20 bases between. The CDR3 DNA sequence: TGTGCCTGGAGTTCAGGGGCAGGGATCCATCATAGCAATCAGCCCCAGCATTTT. Encoded protein: CAWSSGAGIHHSNQPQHF.

This chain links TRBV28 with TRBJ1-2; D is unclear. V lost 5 bases, J lost 1 base, and 5 bases lay in between. The CDR3 length is 12 residues. CDR1 MDHEN and CDR2 SYDVKM come from the germline V gene. The CDR3 DNA reads TGTGCCAGCAGTGGGATTAACTATGGCTACACCTTC. Its translation: CASSGINYGYTF.

V gene TRBV7-9 combines with J gene TRBJ2-3, with 15 bases aligning to TRBD2. This CDR3 contains 17 residues. V lost 5 bases, J lost 2 bases, and 5 bases stayed unmatched. Germline CDR1 and CDR2: SEHNR and FQNEAQ (reference sequence). The DNA of the CDR3 is TGTGCCAGCAGCAGGGGACTAGCGGGGGGAAACACAGATACGCAGTATTTT. Protein sequence: CASSRGLAGGNTDTQYF.

Here the CDR3 reads CATSDPTTSGRYNEQFF. Here the CDR3 DNA reads TGTGCCACCAGTGATCCCACGACTAGCGGACGGTACAATGAGCAGTTCTTC. The chain employs TRBV24-1 and TRBJ2-1, with TRBD2 identical over 9 bases. CDR3 size: 17 residues. After removal of 3 bases from V and 4 bases from J, the junction contained 9 bases not matched to a gene. The germline V gene has CDR1 KGHDR and CDR2 SFDVKD.

This clone turned up a few times. The chain couples TRBV6-1 to TRBJ1-6; no firm D call. The length of the CDR3 is 15 residues. Trimming left V 0 bases short and J 7 bases short, with 10 bases between. Germline CDR1 is MNHNS and CDR2 is SASEGT. The CDR3 spells CASSEARLGNSPLHF. The CDR3 DNA is TGTGCCAGCAGTGAAGCACGGCTGGGGAATTCACCCCTCCACTTT.

The V and J genes are TRBV5-5 and TRBJ2-5, with 7 nucleotides matching TRBD1. With 4 bases clipped from V and 1 base from J, the junction kept 4 bases outside the gene matches. The CDR3 spans 14 residues. Germline loops: CDR1 SGHKS, CDR2 YYEKEE (reference sequence). The CDR3 loop reads CASSRTGVQETQYF. Written as DNA, the CDR3 is TGTGCCAGCAGCCGGACAGGTGTCCAAGAGACCCAGTACTTC.

The V and J genes are TRBV30 and TRBJ1-4; D possibly corresponds to TRBD1 (5 bases). There are 14 residues in the CDR3. V dropped 8 bases and J dropped 5 bases, with 18 bases sitting between them. Germline V CDR1 and CDR2: GTSNPN, SVGIG (reference sequence). This CDR3 reads CARGSGLTNEKLFF. CDR3 nucleotide sequence: TGTGCCCGGGGATCGGGACTGACGAATGAAAAACTGTTTTTT.

The chain links TRBV6-1 to TRBJ2-3, with D uncertain. In germline, CDR1 is MNHNS, CDR2 SASEGT. Trimming stripped 0 bases from V and 0 bases from J, with 7 bases between. This CDR3 contains 15 residues. CDR3 in DNA: TGTGCCAGCAGTGAAGCAGTAGCTAGCACAGATACGCAGTATTTT. Translating gives CASSEAVASTDTQYF.

The rearrangement joins TRBV5-8 to TRBJ2-7; possibly TRBD1 for D (6 bases). The CDR3 is 14 residues long. The germline V gene has CDR1 SGHTS and CDR2 YDEGEE. V was clipped by 0 bases and J by 4 bases, with 11 bases between them. The CDR3: CASSLGRGRYEQYV. CDR3 DNA sequence: TGTGCCAGCAGCTTGGGCAGGGGAAGGTACGAGCAGTACGTC.

V and J are TRBV5-1 and TRBJ1-4, with 8 bases identical to TRBD1. CDR1 SGHRS and CDR2 YFSETQ come from the germline V gene. CDR3 length equals 16 residues. V was pared by 2 bases and J by 5 bases, with 8 bases of the junction left unmatched. The CDR3, as DNA: TGCGCCAGCAGCTTCGGACAGGGTGTCTCCAATGAAAAACTGTTTTTT. Amino acid sequence: CASSFGQGVSNEKLFF.

The chain joins TRBV2 to TRBJ1-5; 7 bases map to TRBD1. Germline V gene data show CDR1 as SNHLY and CDR2 as FYNNEI. The CDR3 contains 14 residues. V lost 1 base to trimming and J lost 5 bases; unmatched junction nucleotides: 2. Here the CDR3 DNA reads TGTGCCAGCAGTGAAGAACAGGGGTATCAGCCCCAGCATTTT. Its translation is CASSEEQGYQPQHF.